Listed below are T cell receptor beta chains from one sample, sequenced in a study of T cell responses to AZD1222 COVID-19 vaccine. TCRdb's copy holds only in-frame clones and misses some; the assay was immunoSEQ multiplex PCR. The repertoire consists of 75,000 to 85,000 clones, with more than 75% occurring once and the leading ten covering 4.2%. Source: peripheral blood, taken on day 0 of AZD1222 vaccination. The source is an adult in good health. Both conserved end residues are part of each CDR3. The D gene is left open where the match is weak. Clone sizes are given selectively: once, few, many, or a class where the clone is expanded.

d_call j_call v_call clone_size cdr3_aa cdr3_nt
TRBD1 TRBJ2-2 TRBV25-1 - CASSGTGGTGELFF TGTGCCAGCAGTGGGACAGGGGGCACCGGGGAGCTGTTTTTT
TRBD2 TRBJ2-5 TRBV6-5 - CASSDRGGGVETQYF TGTGCCAGCAGCGACCGAGGCGGGGGGGTAGAGACCCAGTACTTC
- TRBJ2-3 TRBV5-6 - CASSLREKSSFPRTGTQYF TGTGCCAGCAGCTTGAGGGAGAAGTCAAGTTTCCCACGCACAGGAACGCAGTATTTT
TRBD2 TRBJ2-3 TRBV11-3 - CASSFGTRGTDTQYF TGTGCCAGCAGCTTCGGGACTAGGGGAACAGATACGCAGTATTTT
- TRBJ2-2 TRBV7-2 - CASSLTNTGELFF TGTGCCAGCAGCTTGACAAACACCGGGGAGCTGTTTTTT
- TRBJ2-7 TRBV19 - CASSPGPPGNYEQYF TGTGCCAGTAGTCCGGGACCGCCGGGCAACTACGAGCAGTACTTC
- TRBJ2-7 TRBV4-2 few CASSPGPGPGNQYF TGTGCCAGCAGCCCCGGGCCCGGGCCGGGGAATCAGTACTTC
- TRBJ1-2 TRBV4-1 few CASSGRKYYGYTF TGCGCCAGCAGCGGTAGGAAGTACTATGGCTACACCTTC
- TRBJ1-2 TRBV30 - CACPWTSRGYTF TGTGCCTGCCCCTGGACATCAAGAGGCTACACCTTC
- TRBJ2-7 TRBV4-1 few CASSHGQGGTYEQYF TGCGCCAGCAGCCACGGTCAGGGGGGCACCTACGAGCAGTACTTC
- TRBJ1-1 TRBV19 - CASTSRGGQKPEAFF TGTGCCAGTACCTCACGCGGGGGGCAGAAGCCTGAAGCTTTCTTT
- TRBJ2-3 TRBV10-3 once CAISAGGRGTSTDTQYF TGTGCCATCAGTGCGGGAGGCAGGGGTACTAGCACAGATACGCAGTATTTT
- TRBJ2-1 TRBV30 - CAWSRGRSYNEQFF TGTGCCTGGAGTCGGGGGAGGAGCTACAATGAGCAGTTCTTC
- TRBJ2-2 TRBV7-9 - CASSLLHPNTGELFF TGTGCCAGCAGCTTATTACATCCGAACACCGGGGAGCTGTTTTTT
- TRBJ1-4 TRBV15 - CATSRDKAPNEKLFF TGTGCCACCAGCAGAGATAAAGCCCCGAATGAAAAACTGTTTTTT
TRBD2 TRBJ2-1 TRBV7-6 - CASSPQILGLALNEQFF TGTGCCAGCAGCCCCCAGATCCTAGGACTAGCGCTCAATGAGCAGTTCTTC
- TRBJ1-2 TRBV24-1 - CATSSQGLGYTF TGTGCCACCAGTTCCCAGGGGCTCGGCTACACCTTC
TRBD2 TRBJ2-1 TRBV30 - CAWSVPAGRPYNEQFF TGTGCCTGGAGTGTACCAGCGGGACGACCCTACAATGAGCAGTTCTTC
- TRBJ1-2 TRBV29-1 - CSVEQGGYTF TGCAGCGTTGAACAGGGCGGCTACACCTTC
- TRBJ1-1 TRBV3-1/TRBV3-2 once CASSQDSEGIAFF TGTGCCAGCAGCCAAGATAGCGAGGGGATTGCTTTCTTT
- TRBJ2-3 TRBV30 - CAWSAGVADTQYF TGTGCCTGGAGTGCGGGGGTTGCCGATACGCAGTATTTT
TRBD1 TRBJ1-6 TRBV6-5 - CASSQGVGSPLHF TGTGCCAGCAGTCAGGGGGTCGGTTCACCCCTCCACTTT
- TRBJ1-2 TRBV6-5 once CASSSVAAANYGYTF TGTGCCAGCAGTTCAGTGGCAGCGGCTAACTATGGCTACACCTTC
- TRBJ1-2 TRBV4-2 - CASSQGGGEVGYTF TGTGCCAGCAGCCAAGGGGGCGGAGAGGTGGGCTACACCTTC
- TRBJ1-5 TRBV6-1 - CASSDRPGQPQHF TGTGCCAGCAGTGACAGGCCGGGACAGCCCCAGCATTTT
TRBD1 TRBJ2-1 TRBV24-1 - CATSDAAPGTGSSYNEQFF TGTGCCACCAGTGATGCGGCCCCGGGGACAGGGAGCTCCTACAATGAGCAGTTCTTC
- TRBJ2-7 TRBV10-3 few CAISESVYEQYF TGTGCCATCAGTGAGTCGGTCTACGAGCAGTACTTC
TRBD2 TRBJ2-1 TRBV9 - CASSSPGAGGAEQFF TGTGCCAGCAGCTCCCCCGGGGCGGGAGGTGCTGAGCAGTTCTTC
TRBD1 TRBJ2-7 TRBV18 - CASSLSGQGSYEQYF TGTGCCAGCTCACTTTCGGGACAGGGGTCCTACGAGCAGTACTTC
TRBD2 TRBJ2-3 TRBV3-1/TRBV3-2 - CASSQEKGLVTQYF TGTGCCAGCAGCCAAGAGAAGGGACTAGTAACGCAGTATTTT
TRBD1 TRBJ1-1 TRBV5-8 - CASSRRTGNTEAFF TGTGCCAGCAGCCGGAGGACAGGGAACACTGAAGCTTTCTTT
- TRBJ1-6 TRBV30 - CAWSFAGRNSPLHF TGTGCCTGGAGTTTTGCAGGGCGAAATTCACCCCTCCACTTT
TRBD1 TRBJ1-5 TRBV6-1 - CASSDRGLSRPQHF TGTGCCAGCAGTGACAGGGGGTTAAGTAGGCCCCAGCATTTT
- TRBJ2-7 TRBV25-1 - CASRDLESYEQYF TGTGCCAGCAGAGACCTGGAATCCTACGAGCAGTACTTC
TRBD1 TRBJ1-3 TRBV11-3 - CASSAGGSSGNTIYF TGTGCCAGCAGCGCAGGGGGCTCCTCTGGAAACACCATATATTTT
- TRBJ1-1 TRBV7-9 - CASSLSAVWTEAFF TGTGCCAGCAGCTTGAGTGCAGTTTGGACTGAAGCTTTCTTT
- TRBJ2-2 TRBV27 - CASSVWLVGELFF TGTGCCAGCAGCGTCTGGCTGGTCGGGGAGCTGTTTTTT
- TRBJ2-3 TRBV19 - CASSMDLGGTDTQYF TGTGCCAGTAGCATGGACCTCGGTGGCACAGATACGCAGTATTTT
TRBD2 TRBJ2-1 TRBV5-5 - CASSLEGRGAYNEQFF TGTGCCAGCAGCTTGGAAGGGAGGGGAGCCTACAATGAGCAGTTCTTC
- TRBJ2-2 TRBV24-1 - CATSDPSQGTGELFF TGTGCCACCAGTGACCCCTCACAAGGGACCGGGGAGCTGTTTTTT